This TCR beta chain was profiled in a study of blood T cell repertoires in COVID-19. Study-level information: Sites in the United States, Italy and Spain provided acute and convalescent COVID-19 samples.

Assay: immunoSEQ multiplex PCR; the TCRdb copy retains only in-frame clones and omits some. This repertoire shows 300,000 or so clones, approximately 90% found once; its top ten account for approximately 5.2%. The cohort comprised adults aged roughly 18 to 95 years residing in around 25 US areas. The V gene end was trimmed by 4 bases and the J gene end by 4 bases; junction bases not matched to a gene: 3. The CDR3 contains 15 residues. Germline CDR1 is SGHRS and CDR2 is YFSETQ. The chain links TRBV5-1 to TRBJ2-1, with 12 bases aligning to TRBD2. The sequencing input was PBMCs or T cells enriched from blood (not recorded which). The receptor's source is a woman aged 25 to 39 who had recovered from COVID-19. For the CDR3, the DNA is TGCGCCAGCAGCGGCGGGACTAGCGGGTACAATGAGCAGTTCTTC. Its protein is CASSGGTSGYNEQFF.